The subject of this entry is one TCR beta chain. This specimen belongs to a study of blood T cell repertoires in COVID-19. Profiling relied on immunoSEQ multiplex PCR, and the TCRdb table lists in-frame clones only, not all of them. This sample has fewer than 450,000 clones, with roughly 86% found just once. Looked up from germline, CDR1 is SGHDN and CDR2 is FVKESK. Trimming removed 0 bases from V and 5 bases from J, with 16 bases in between. The length of the CDR3 is 16 residues. The V and J genes are TRBV14 and TRBJ2-5; D remains unclear. This sequence was found in a middle-aged woman with acute COVID-19. Source material: PBMCs or T cells enriched from blood (not recorded which). CDR3 amino acids: CASSQEGDSGPETQYF. For the CDR3, the DNA is TGTGCCAGCAGCCAAGAAGGTGACTCCGGTCCGGAGACCCAGTACTTC. Full variable domain (outside the CDR3, taken from reference TRBV14 and TRBJ2-5): EAGVTQFPSHSVIEKGQTVTLRCDPISGHDNLYWYRRVMGKEIKFLLHFVKESKQDESGMPNNRFLAERTGGTYSTLKVQPAELEDSGVYFCASSQEGDSGPETQYFGPGTRLLVL.